This paragraph covers one TCR beta chain sequence. This entry comes from a study of Ad26.COV2.S vaccination and SARS-CoV-2 variants. For the study at large: The Ad26.COV2.S arm of the COV1001 trial was where the donor was placed.

The data were produced by immunoSEQ multiplex PCR, yet TCRdb's version contains in-frame clones alone and is incomplete. The sample lists hundreds of thousands of clones, about 90% occurring once. Treatment defined: about 20 received Ad26.COV2.S at low or high dose, single or two shots; about 5 received placebo; per-sample allocation not given. Material that was analyzed had been drawn on day 63 after the first vaccine or placebo injection. This CDR3 contains 15 residues. Trimming removed 6 bases from V and 8 bases from J, with 22 bases in between. The germline gives CDR1 SEHNR, CDR2 FQNEAQ (reference sequence).

V gene TRBV7-9 combines with J gene TRBJ1-2; maybe TRBD1 (6 bases). The sequencing here drew on peripheral blood, taken in a trial of Ad26.COV2.S vaccine versus placebo. The clonotype was recovered from a person between 18 and 60 years old who received the Ad26.COV2.S COVID-19 vaccine or a placebo. The CDR3 loop is CASSPTSWGRGGYTF. CDR3 DNA: TGTGCCAGCAGTCCCACGTCCTGGGGCAGGGGAGGCTACACCTTC.